This T cell receptor beta chain was recorded in a study of blood T cell repertoires in COVID-19. Turning to the study itself: Spain, Italy and the United States supplied samples that represented acute and convalescent COVID-19. Sample material is recorded as cDNA or gDNA derived from T cells, B-cell-depleted T cells, or PBMCs.

In the source study's methods: The assay estimated nucleated cells by amplifying reference gene primers. TCRdb keeps only in-frame clones here, not all; method: immunoSEQ multiplex PCR. V, J and clone size reflect that table, while D and trimming were determined from the DNA. The sample contains about 260,000 clones, around nine tenths of which appear only once. The CDR3 spans 12 residues. The rearrangement links TRBV21-1 to TRBJ2-7; the table names TRBD2, a call not compared with the DNA. TRBV21-1 is a pseudogene segment. Sequencing was done on a sample of peripheral blood. This TCR came from a man in his forties with active or convalescent COVID-19. CDR3 in DNA: TGTGCCAGCAGCAAAGGTCCTCTCGAGCGGTACTTC. It codes for CASSKGPLERYF.